Below are 21 T cell receptor beta chains sequenced from a single sample in a study of cytomegalovirus exposure and HLA in healthy donors (dated by TCRdb to 2017 to 2019). Library preparation was by the immunoSEQ multiplex PCR assay. A mixture of 60 forward primers for TCR Vbeta segments and 13 reverse primers for TCR Jbeta segments was used in the multiplex PCR. Imported from immuneACCESS, the table was reduced by TCRdb to in-frame sequences with V and J called. These copies leave out some clones; in studies compared against another copy, an unresolved V gene accounts for under half, and the cause of the remainder is not known. The sample table records about 110,000 clones; approximately 71% of these occur just once. Together, the top ten hold under 10% of the sample. Sequenced input: PBMCs. The receptors derive from a man aged 40-49 years in good health and CMV-seronegative.

The chain uses TRBV7-3 and TRBJ2-1; TRBD2 is a possible D gene (6 bases). The CDR3 totals 15 residues. Germline V gene lookup returns CDR1 SGHTA and CDR2 FQGTGA. The germline V and J ends were trimmed by 2 bases and 2 bases, with 10 bases remaining between them. CDR3 bases: TGTGCCAGCAGCTTAGCGGGCGGGGCCTACAATGAGCAGTTCTTC. This sequence encodes CASSLAGGAYNEQFF.

The CDR3 protein is CASSGRGTEAFF. For the CDR3, the DNA is TGTGCCAGCAGCGGGAGGGGAACTGAAGCTTTCTTT. The chain couples TRBV9 to TRBJ1-1; D is perhaps TRBD1 (5 bases). V was trimmed by 3 bases and J by 5 bases, leaving 8 bases between them. Germline V gene lookup returns CDR1 SGDLS and CDR2 YYNGEE. CDR3 length equals 12 residues.

The CDR3 coding sequence is TGTGCCAGCAGCTTAGAGCGGGGGGCTAACAATGAGCAGTTCTTC. It is translated as CASSLERGANNEQFF. V gene TRBV7-8 combines with J gene TRBJ2-1; 9 bases agree with TRBD2. The length of the CDR3 is 15 residues. Germline CDR1 reads SGHVS; CDR2 reads FQNEAQ. V dropped 1 base and J dropped 5; count of bases not matched to a gene: 3. The full variable domain, in which reference TRBV7-8 and TRBJ2-1 provide the parts outside the CDR3, is GAGVSQSPRYKVAKRGQDVALRCDPISGHVSLFWYQQALGQGPEFLTYFQNEAQLDKSGLPSDRFFAERPEGSVSTLKIQRTQQEDSAVYLCASSLERGANNEQFFGPGTRLTVL.

The gene calls are TRBV4-3 and TRBJ1-2; unclear D gene. V dropped 0 bases and J dropped 1 base, with 6 bases sitting between them. Germline loops: CDR1 LGHNA, CDR2 YSLEER. The CDR3 is 14 amino acids. The DNA of the CDR3 is TGCGCCAGCAGCCAAGACAGACTTAACTATGGCTACACCTTC. Protein sequence: CASSQDRLNYGYTF.

The rearrangement joins TRBV5-6 to TRBJ1-1, with D maybe TRBD1 (5 bases). The CDR3 runs to 13 residues. V lost 4 bases, J lost 10 bases, and 17 bases lay in between. Germline V gene lookup returns CDR1 SGHDT and CDR2 YYEEEE. CDR3 DNA sequence: TGTGCCAGCAGCCCGGCCGGGGGGTATGGAGCTTTCTTT. Translated: CASSPAGGYGAFF.

Comment on this clone: The junction and the germline gene differ at one end; a read error may be behind it. The DNA for the CDR3 is TGTGCCTGGAGTACGACAGGGGGGATTGGCTACCCCTTC. It is translated as CAWSTTGGIGYPF. The V call is TRBV30, the J call TRBJ1-2; the match to TRBD1 covers 9 bases. The CDR3 extends over 13 amino acids. CDR1 and CDR2 (germline): GTSNPN, SVGIG (reference sequence).

V usage is TRBV6-5 and J usage is TRBJ1-2; D is ambiguous. The CDR3 is 11 residues long. Germline CDR1 is MNHEY and CDR2 is SVGAGI. V was trimmed by 7 bases and J by 2 bases, leaving 5 bases between them. The CDR3 DNA reads as TGTGCCAGCAACATAAACTATGGCTACACCTTC. This codes for CASNINYGYTF.

The J gene is TRBJ1-1, the V gene TRBV5-1; maybe TRBD1 (6 bases). The CDR3 sequence is 15 residues long. Trimming cost V 4 bases and J 3 bases, with 16 bases left between them. Per the germline V gene, CDR1 is SGHRS and CDR2 is YFSETQ. DNA for the CDR3: TGCGCCAGCAGCCCGCCGACAGGCAGAGACACTGAAGCTTTCTTT. Translated, it gives CASSPPTGRDTEAFF.

The chain employs TRBV11-2 and TRBJ2-3; 9 nucleotides align to TRBD2. The CDR3 loop spans 16 amino acids. Germline V gives CDR1 SGHAT, CDR2 FQNNGV. V lost 7 bases and J lost 2; bases outside the gene matches: 10. Here the CDR3 DNA reads TGTGCCAGCACCACTCTTAGCGGGGGAGCCACAGATACGCAGTATTTT. Amino acids: CASTTLSGGATDTQYF.

The chain joins TRBV5-1 to TRBJ1-2, with D perhaps matching TRBD1 (5 bases). Trimming left V 2 bases short and J 1 base short, with 6 bases between. This CDR3 region has 13 residues. The germline V gene has CDR1 SGHRS and CDR2 YFSETQ. The CDR3: CASSFQGNYGYTF. The CDR3 coding sequence is TGCGCCAGCAGCTTTCAGGGTAACTATGGCTACACCTTC.

The V call is TRBV5-1, the J call TRBJ2-5; 8 bases are a match to TRBD2. Germline CDR1 reads SGHRS; CDR2 reads YFSETQ. This CDR3 spans 17 amino acids. Losses at the gene ends were 1 base for V and 4 bases for J; bases not matched to a gene: 12. In nucleotides, the CDR3 is TGCGCCAGCAGCTTGCAAACCGGGACTAGGGGGGGAGAGACCCAGTACTTC. It translates to CASSLQTGTRGGETQYF.

The rearrangement uses TRBV4-3 and TRBJ2-1; 9 bases map to TRBD2. V lost 4 bases to trimming and J lost 0 bases; unmatched junction nucleotides: 4. Germline V gene lookup returns CDR1 LGHNA and CDR2 YSLEER. This CDR3 spans 16 amino acids. Here the CDR3 DNA reads TGCGCCAGCAGCCCACTAGCGGGTAACTCCTACAATGAGCAGTTCTTC. It specifies CASSPLAGNSYNEQFF.

V and J are TRBV20-1 and TRBJ1-2, with TRBD1 identical over 7 bases. Looked up from germline, CDR1 is DFQATT and CDR2 is SNEGSKA (reference sequence). The trim removed 2 bases at V and 7 bases at J, leaving 1 base unmatched. The CDR3 runs to 11 residues. The CDR3 bases are TGCAGTGCTAGACCAGGGGGTGGCTACACCTTC. Protein product: CSARPGGGYTF.

Comments on this clone: At one boundary the junction diverges from the germline segment, which might be a read error. CDR3 region: CSVAHGRTDNVQFF. The DNA of the CDR3 is TGCAGCGTTGCTCACGGTCGGACGGACAATGTGCAGTTCTTC. J is TRBJ2-1 and V is TRBV29-1; the D gene is possibly TRBD1 (5 bases). Germline V gene sequence: CDR1 SQVTM, CDR2 ANQGSEA. This CDR3 has 14 residues.

V gene TRBV7-9 combines with J gene TRBJ1-1, with D unclear. The CDR3 contains 15 residues. Per the germline V gene, CDR1 is SEHNR and CDR2 is FQNEAQ (reference sequence). V shed 1 base and J shed 1 base, with 10 bases lying between them. CDR3 protein: CASSLVEAENTEAFF. The CDR3 coding sequence is TGTGCCAGCAGCTTAGTGGAGGCGGAGAACACTGAAGCTTTCTTT.

The chain uses TRBV7-9 and TRBJ2-1; 9 nucleotides match TRBD1. The junction had 10 bases not matched to a gene; V was cut back by 2 bases and J by 8 bases. The CDR3 covers 16 residues. Germline lookup yields CDR1 SEHNR and CDR2 FQNEAQ (reference sequence). Here the CDR3 reads CASSLNRDRVPDEQFF. CDR3 nucleotide sequence: TGTGCCAGCAGCTTAAACCGGGACAGGGTGCCCGATGAGCAGTTCTTC.

Here the CDR3 DNA reads TGTGCCAGCAGCTTAGAAACAGGGGACGGGGAGCTGTTTTTT. Translating it yields CASSLETGDGELFF. The V call is TRBV7-6, the J call TRBJ2-2; 7 bases agree with TRBD1. The germline V gene has CDR1 SGHVS and CDR2 FNYEAQ. The CDR3 consists of 14 residues. V dropped 1 base and J dropped 7; count of bases not matched to a gene: 3.

The gene calls are TRBV7-2 and TRBJ2-1, with a weak D call TRBD2 (6 bases). The V and J ends lost 0 bases and 2 bases respectively, with 8 bases between them. The CDR3 covers 15 residues. CDR1 and CDR2 (germline): SGHTA, FQGNSA. In DNA form, the CDR3 reads TGTGCCAGCAGCTTAGCCCCGGGGGCCTACAATGAGCAGTTCTTC. Translation gives CASSLAPGAYNEQFF. The entire variable domain, with the rest obtained from reference TRBV7-2 and TRBJ2-1, is as follows: GAGVSQSPSNKVTEKGKDVELRCDPISGHTALYWYRQSLGQGLEFLIYFQGNSAPDKSGLPSDRFSAERTGGSVSTLTIQRTQQEDSAVYLCASSLAPGAYNEQFFGPGTRLTVL.

The chain is built from TRBV12-5 and TRBJ1-2, with 9 bases matching TRBD1. This CDR3 has 16 amino acids. V was clipped by 2 bases and J by 8 bases; unmatched bases: 12. Germline V lookup: CDR1 LGHNT, CDR2 FRNRAP. The CDR3 region is CASGLPPSGQGWGYTF. The CDR3 nucleotides are TGTGCTAGTGGTTTGCCCCCATCGGGACAGGGCTGGGGCTACACCTTC.

The chain employs TRBV29-1 and TRBJ2-7; 10 positions agree with TRBD1. The length of the CDR3 is 15 residues. In germline, CDR1 is SQVTM, CDR2 ANQGSEA. Trimming took 4 bases from V and 6 from J; bases not matched to a gene: 12. The CDR3 is CSVVSIGTGVVEQYF. The CDR3 DNA follows: TGCAGCGTTGTATCGATAGGGACAGGGGTGGTCGAGCAGTACTTC.

V gene TRBV28 combines with J gene TRBJ2-7, with D perhaps TRBD2 (5 bases). Trimming took 6 bases from V and 0 from J, leaving 15 bases between them. The CDR3 is made up of 15 amino acids. Germline values: CDR1 MDHEN, CDR2 SYDVKM. CDR3 coding DNA: TGTGCCAGCAGCCCTGGACTCACGAGCTCCTACGAGCAGTACTTC. The encoded protein is CASSPGLTSSYEQYF.